The rows below give T cell receptor beta chains drawn from one sample of a study of T-cell memory formation after mild COVID-19. TCRdb re-called the 5' RACE reads through MiXCR, storing one row per CDR3 protein. The sample shows 110,000 or so distinct CDR3 sequences, approximately 22% of them seen only once. Sequenced material: PBMCs or a T cell subset sorted from them (not recorded which). These receptors originate from a man aged 18 to 29 who had mild COVID-19 (a few samples of this study predate the infection). Cell type and time point are not known. Both conserved end residues are part of each CDR3.

cdr3_length v_call cdr3_aa
17 TRBV7-3 CASSRELVRLGTDPQYF
14 TRBV4-2 CASSPSESTDTQYF
16 TRBV7-2 CASSLWKVANTGELFF
15 TRBV9 CASRDGQTNTGELFF
13 TRBV12-3/TRBV12-4 CASSDHPNTEAFF
16 TRBV7-2 CASSLGPSGQQETQYF
13 TRBV11-2 CASASRGMETQYF
12 TRBV15 CATRWHQETQYF
13 TRBV6-5 CASSYQGGTEAFF
15 TRBV1 CTSRDPGRAGHTQYF
16 TRBV7-2 CASSTRWTVPEETQYF
13 TRBV4-3 CASSQDQTYEQYF
12 TRBV5-5 CASSVPNQPQHF
13 TRBV2 CASLGRANEKLFF
14 TRBV11-2 CASSFSGGRETQYF
13 TRBV9 CASSPLGGSPLHF
12 TRBV11-1 CASRMRSDTQYF
11 TRBV29-1 CSGIAYNEQFF
17 TRBV28 CASSLFGQDLSNQPQHF
12 TRBV7-9 CASSSPGGTQYF
12 TRBV11-2 CASSSQGNEQFF
17 TRBV18 CASSPDSPNSGANVLTF
15 TRBV11-2 CASSSGTGNDEKLFF
13 TRBV6-5 CASKKGGTGELFF
17 TRBV19 CASSIRDSLYRNQPQHF
15 TRBV4-1 CASSQAGNYNQPQHF
15 TRBV5-5 CASDGLAGSQETQYF
13 TRBV25-1 CASSESAMYVQFF
14 TRBV4-2 CASSQGTGGETQYF
18 TRBV10-3 CAISESKDRSYSGNTIYF
17 TRBV18 CASSPSQSSPSTDTQYF
15 TRBV5-6 CASSVYAGGTGELFF
17 TRBV7-9 CASSSGPGTGAYYEQYF
15 TRBV6-5 CASSYSLGGLDGYTF
17 TRBV7-9 CASSFPRGGRNTGELFF
12 TRBV20-1 CSARVSFYEQYF
16 TRBV27 CASSLVRGGRQETQYF
14 TRBV28 CASSLLVASGELFF
14 TRBV10-2 CARKGLAVQETQYF
18 TRBV4-1 CASSQVATGLYSGNTIYF
16 TRBV7-8 CASSPSASGGSYEQYF
13 TRBV20-1 CSGSRGSYNEQFF
14 TRBV29-1 CSVGVSGGWETQYF
16 TRBV11-2 CASSFLAGGPLNEQFF
17 TRBV28 CASSVTPSGSTNEKLFF
13 TRBV5-4 CASSEDLNTEAFF